This T cell receptor (beta chain) was found in a study of T cells in Graves' hyperthyroidism and ophthalmopathy (dated by TCRdb to between 2017 and 2020). Concerning the study at large: Peripheral blood was sampled at the time of initial diagnosis, prior to any treatment. TCR V-J signatures able to tell the groups apart were searched for in a discovery cohort of 90 to 100 patients, of whom around 43 had Graves' ophthalmopathy and 57 had stable Graves' hyperthyroidism. After blood sampling, hyperthyroidism patients were treated with methimazole at a starting dose of 30 mg daily, and ophthalmopathy patients were treated with high-dose intravenous methylprednisolone. According to the paper, TCR Vbeta CDR3 sequencing was carried out on over 130 peripheral blood samples, which came from fewer than 50 ophthalmopathy, approximately 72 hyperthyroidism and about 17 progressor patients. In addition, the study compared T-cell repertoires in thyroid tissue and in blood from about 6 Graves' hyperthyroidism patients. For training and testing, the 100 or so patients in the discovery cohort were randomly divided in a 7:3 ratio. Prospective prediction of ophthalmopathy was tested in an independent validation cohort consisting of roughly 20 hyperthyroidism patients and approximately 16 patients who later progressed to ophthalmopathy. Points the paper makes about the study in general: Sample size was not statistically predetermined, and blinding of investigators to group allocation was not performed. A 13 V-J signature model separated ophthalmopathy from stable hyperthyroidism, with roughly 88% sensitivity and 81.08% specificity in cross-validation and 80%/75% in testing. In validation, the model predicted progression to ophthalmopathy a median of 6.5 months before onset, with about 71% sensitivity and about 72% specificity. Blood samples also contained most of the expanded thyroid clonotypes (frequency above 0.001), which suggests that blood repertoires may reflect thyroid immune responses.

Hyperthyroidism patients were newly diagnosed, with disease duration under 2 months, and aged 18 to 65 years. Any patient with an uncontrolled infection, another autoimmune disease, pregnancy or lactation was excluded. Diagnoses were based on clinical symptoms, serum thyroxine and TRAb, thyroid ultrasound and orbital computed tomography. Blood from progressor patients was drawn when they were first diagnosed with hyperthyroidism, before any ophthalmopathy symptoms appeared. PBMCs were isolated from more than 8 ml of fresh peripheral blood by Ficoll-Paque density gradient centrifugation. Progressor patients were initially diagnosed with Graves' hyperthyroidism and developed ophthalmopathy during follow-up. Total RNA was extracted using Trizol reagent, and RNA quality was assessed on an Agilent 2100 Bioanalyzer. Amplification of TCR beta CDR3 regions was carried out from RNA transcripts. A first-round RT-PCR of the TCR CDR3 used the HTBI primer set with the Qiagen OneStep RT-PCR kit. Libraries were constructed in a second round of multiplex PCR, after which size selection and purification were carried out. The libraries were sequenced on an Illumina HiSeq2000 using paired-end 100 bp reads. Under the source paper's analysis protocol: SOAPnuke was used to process the raw data, throwing out any read that contained adapters or uncalled bases, had a mean Phred below 15, or lacked an exact constant-primer or identifier match. COPE v1.2.5 was used to merge high-quality paired reads, and clonotypes were defined as unique nucleotide sequences. MiTCR v1.1 was used to align clonotypes to the IMGT TRBV, TRBD and TRBJ reference segments. Only V-J combinations with frequency above 0.0001, covering 99.2% of repertoires, were analysed. The TCS score was defined as F50 (clonal expansion) divided by E x V (chaos), with BLOSUM62-based TCRdist calculated between CDR3 peptides within each V-J. Welch's t-statistics and random forest reduced around 520 V-J features to roughly 13, which were used in a naive Bayes classifier (R e1071). Starting from the raw public reads, TCRdb applied fastp trimming at Q25, assembled clones with MiXCR and retained in-frame beta chains. Every CDR3 protein is listed once, alongside the most common genes and DNA of its rows. It is TCRdb's table, rather than the study itself, that gives the V and J calls and clone size. The sample table shows 300,000 to 450,000 distinct CDR3 sequences, and 13% are seen once. Around 20% of the sample goes to the ten largest clones.

A word on this clonotype: Its antigen remains unidentified. Base quality data are lacking; no much larger clone is found one base away.

Spanning cysteine to phenylalanine, the CDR3 consists of 13 amino acids. The retained sequence is limited to the CDR3, 39 bases, with the frame set at the first base. V was cut back by 6 bases and J by 1 base, leaving a gap of 10 bases between them. The germline V gene gives CDR1 as SGHAT and CDR2 as FQNNGV. The sequence was collected from a man aged 25-45 years with Graves' hyperthyroidism that later progressed to Graves' ophthalmopathy. The material sequenced was blood. The rearrangement joined TRBV11-2 to TRBJ2-7, with the D gene not confidently named. The CDR3 loop reads CASSIDTSYEQYF. The bases are TGTGCCAGCAGTATCGACACTTCCTACGAGCAGTACTTC.